Reported below is one T cell receptor beta chain. This sample is part of a study of blood T cell repertoires in COVID-19. Study background: The samples span acute and convalescent COVID-19 from the United States, Italy and Spain. T cells, B-cell-depleted T cells, or PBMCs provided the cDNA or gDNA that served as material.

Trimming at V came to 5 bases and at J to 6 bases, leaving 8 bases not matched to a gene. This CDR3 has 15 amino acids. The germline V gene has CDR1 LNHDA and CDR2 SQIVND (reference sequence). Authors' analysis steps: Quantification of nucleated cells was approximated via reference gene primer amplification. Assay: immunoSEQ multiplex PCR; the TCRdb copy retains only in-frame clones and omits some. That table supplies the V and J calls and clone size; D and trimming were determined from the DNA. This table has around 81,000 clones, around 88% appearing once. The sample was peripheral blood. The TCR originated in a woman older than 75 with acute or convalescent COVID-19. This chain connects TRBV19 to TRBJ2-1, with 9 positions matching TRBD2. CDR3 DNA sequence: TGTGCCAGTAGTTCCCGGACTAGCGCGGGCAATGAGCAGTTCTTC. It codes for CASSSRTSAGNEQFF. The full variable domain, with the rest looked up from reference TRBV19 and TRBJ2-1, is DGGITQSPKYLFRKEGQNVTLSCEQNLNHDAMYWYRQDPGQGLRLIYYSQIVNDFQKGDIAEGYSVSREKKESFPLTVTSAQKNPTAFYLCASSSRTSAGNEQFFGPGTRLTVL.